This is a list of T cell receptor beta chains from one sample in a study of naive and memory T cell subsets. MiXCR was run by TCRdb on the 5' RACE reads, yielding one entry per CDR3 protein. The data show some 60,000 distinct CDR3 sequences, around 8% seen once. The receptors derive from a female donor in good health. CDR3s include the opening cysteine and the closing phenylalanine or tryptophan. Each record gives: CDR3 protein, V gene, J gene.

CDR3: CASSETGANIQYF; V: TRBV2; J: TRBJ2-4
CDR3: CSARAAGHGYTF; V: TRBV20-1; J: TRBJ1-2
CDR3: CASSLSSGVEETQYF; V: TRBV7-2; J: TRBJ2-5
CDR3: CASRPPSGGSEAFF; V: TRBV25-1; J: TRBJ1-1
CDR3: CASSFDRARENTEAFF; V: TRBV5-4; J: TRBJ1-1
CDR3: CASSEVPPAVGDTQYF; V: TRBV2; J: TRBJ2-3
CDR3: CASTRSGFSTDTQYF; V: TRBV7-2; J: TRBJ2-3
CDR3: CASSLQTGPYEQYF; V: TRBV5-4; J: TRBJ2-7
CDR3: CASRLSTTTGELFF; V: TRBV12-3/TRBV12-4; J: TRBJ2-2
CDR3: CATKDRGKDTQYF; V: TRBV12-3/TRBV12-4; J: TRBJ2-3
CDR3: CASSTTPANEKLFF; V: TRBV6-2/TRBV6-3; J: TRBJ1-4
CDR3: CASSIKGPAGELFF; V: TRBV19; J: TRBJ2-2
CDR3: CASSQEGLHPLDNQPQHF; V: TRBV4-1; J: TRBJ1-5
CDR3: CASSLAQGGAGELFF; V: TRBV5-1; J: TRBJ2-2
CDR3: CASRLTGGSYEQYF; V: TRBV12-3/TRBV12-4; J: TRBJ2-7
CDR3: CASSPTIRASRPGEQFF; V: TRBV6-2/TRBV6-3; J: TRBJ2-1
CDR3: CASSPTLRGQETQYF; V: TRBV18; J: TRBJ2-5
CDR3: CASSPPGVDEQFF; V: TRBV18; J: TRBJ2-1
CDR3: CASSQGTPGLANVLTF; V: TRBV3-1; J: TRBJ2-6
CDR3: CASSSVEDRGNSPLHF; V: TRBV7-2; J: TRBJ1-6
CDR3: CATSARQGKEQYF; V: TRBV24-1; J: TRBJ2-7
CDR3: CSASPSSSFYNEQFF; V: TRBV20-1; J: TRBJ2-1
CDR3: CASSSLRGRATNEKLFF; V: TRBV6-6; J: TRBJ1-4
CDR3: CSASPGLAIYEQYF; V: TRBV20-1; J: TRBJ2-7
CDR3: CSAKNPAGSTDTQYF; V: TRBV20-1; J: TRBJ2-3
CDR3: CSVEEQGNYGDTF; V: TRBV29-1; J: TRBJ1-2
CDR3: CASSFARTYEQYF; V: TRBV7-2; J: TRBJ2-7
CDR3: CASSRPTVQETQYF; V: TRBV7-2; J: TRBJ2-5
CDR3: CASSEEGLLNQPQHF; V: TRBV2; J: TRBJ1-5
CDR3: CSAPPAGQRIAELFF; V: TRBV20-1; J: TRBJ2-2
CDR3: CSARGRLAGVQSPQYEQYF; V: TRBV20-1; J: TRBJ2-7
CDR3: CAISEPPGTGRVKVTGELFF; V: TRBV10-3; J: TRBJ2-2
CDR3: CASSLDRGQPQHF; V: TRBV12-3/TRBV12-4; J: TRBJ1-5
CDR3: CASSSPNTGELFF; V: TRBV12-3/TRBV12-4; J: TRBJ2-2
CDR3: CSARGGGYEQYF; V: TRBV20-1; J: TRBJ2-7
CDR3: CASSRRTVGTDTQYF; V: TRBV9; J: TRBJ2-3
CDR3: CASSYGPAGTGEQFF; V: TRBV6-6; J: TRBJ2-1
CDR3: CASSFFGNTIYF; V: TRBV28; J: TRBJ1-3
CDR3: CASSPGQLDEQYF; V: TRBV4-2; J: TRBJ2-7
CDR3: CASSQGAGQGSGEQYF; V: TRBV4-3; J: TRBJ2-7
CDR3: CASSQDLGFLAHTQYF; V: TRBV4-3; J: TRBJ2-3
CDR3: CASSSRRDRGGVYEQYF; V: TRBV7-9; J: TRBJ2-7